The 10 T cell receptor beta chains reported below all come from one sample, sequenced in a study of glioma-infiltrating T cells (dated by TCRdb to between 2015 and 2016). The listed sequencing device is Illumina MiSeq. The iRepertoire nested amplicon-rescue multiplex PCR (arm-PCR) platform was used to amplify TCR alpha and beta CDR3 regions from RNA. The public reads were reprocessed in TCRdb via fastp at Q25 and MiXCR, keeping in-frame beta chains. Entries are consolidated by CDR3 protein sequence, retaining the most common genes and DNA. Within this sample are about 180,000 distinct CDR3 sequences, with more than 35% of them counted one time only. Under 6.5% of the sample is taken by the ten largest. Source material: glioma tissue, nonneoplastic brain tissue, or PBMCs (not recorded which). Source of these receptors: a human donor with low-grade glioma or glioblastoma, undergoing nonglioma brain surgery, or in good health (not recorded which).

As for this clonotype: A much larger clone is a single base away; this may be a read error. The chain uses TRBV10-3 and TRBJ2-1, with D possibly TRBD2 on 6 matching bases. The V and J ends lost 0 bases and 3 bases respectively, with 12 bases between them. The CDR3 covers 16 residues. Germline loops: CDR1 ENHRY, CDR2 SYGVKD. The CDR3 loop is CAISESRGRFYNEQFF. CDR3 bases: TGTGCCATCAGTGAGTCGCGGGGTAGGTTCTACAATGAGCAGTTCTTC.

On this clonotype itself: Since a much larger clone is just one base distant, this may be a read error. This chain connects TRBV6-5 to TRBJ1-1; TRBD1 might be the D (6 bases). In germline, CDR1 is MNHEY, CDR2 SVGAGI. This CDR3 has 16 amino acids. DNA for the CDR3: TGTGCCAGCAGTCCGACCCTGGAGGGGGAAGTAACTGAAGCTCTCTTT. Protein sequence: CASSPTLEGEVTEALF.

This clonotype has at least ten counts. This rearrangement joins TRBV28 to TRBJ2-1, with 13 bases fitting TRBD2. With 5 bases clipped from V and 10 bases from J, the junction kept 11 bases outside the gene matches. The CDR3 consists of 16 residues. Germline V gene lookup returns CDR1 MDHEN and CDR2 SYDVKM. The CDR3 loop is CASSTQLAGGPGEQFF. CDR3 DNA sequence: TGTGCCAGCAGTACCCAACTAGCGGGAGGGCCGGGAGAGCAGTTCTTC.

About this clonotype: Compared with germline, one end of the junction differs, possibly owing to a read error. The chain links TRBV15 to TRBJ2-7; D assignment may be TRBD1 or TRBD2 (5 bases each). This CDR3 region has 13 residues. CDR1 is LNHNV, CDR2 YYDKDF, per germline (reference sequence). CDR3 residues: CASRLQEGYEQYF. CDR3 nucleotides: TGCGCCAGCAGACTACAGGAAGGCTACGAGCAGTACTTC.

Details on this clonotype: This may be a read error: a much more frequent sequence differs by one nucleotide. The rearrangement uses TRBV6-1 and TRBJ2-7; a weak D match, TRBD2 (5 bases). This CDR3 is built from 13 residues. Per the germline V gene, CDR1 is MNHNS and CDR2 is SASEGT. CDR3 coding DNA: TGTGCCAGCAGTCTTTACACGGGGTACGAGAAGTACTTC. It translates to CASSLYTGYEKYF.

The chain has TRBV27 and TRBJ2-3; no firm D call. The CDR3 has 14 residues. In germline, CDR1 is MNHEY, CDR2 SMNVEV (reference sequence). Trimming removed 4 bases at V and 2 bases at J, with 10 bases between. The DNA of the CDR3 is TGTGCCAGCAGTTATTCCCTACCCACAGATACGCAGTATTTT. As protein: CASSYSLPTDTQYF.

At least ten counts were recorded for this clonotype. This sequence joins TRBV27 and TRBJ1-6; D not certain. Trimming took off 2 bases at V and 6 bases at J, with 8 bases between the two ends. CDR3 length: 14 amino acids. Per germline, CDR1 MNHEY and CDR2 SMNVEV (reference sequence). CDR3 sequence (DNA): TGTGCCAGCAGTTTAGTAGGAGCTAATTCACCCCTCCACTTT. Translated: CASSLVGANSPLHF.

The V gene is TRBV19, the J gene TRBJ2-5; tentatively, D is TRBD1 (6 bases). There are 16 residues in the CDR3. V dropped 9 bases and J dropped 5 bases, with 25 bases sitting between them. CDR1 and CDR2 from the germline V gene are LNHDA and SQIVND (reference sequence). The CDR3 loop is CASSTPGHPRSETQYF. The CDR3 nucleotides read TGTGCCAGCTCAACCCCGGGACACCCGAGGTCGGAGACCCAGTACTTC.

The rearrangement uses TRBV6-5 and TRBJ2-1; 7 bases fit TRBD1. The germline V gene encodes CDR1 MNHEY and CDR2 SVGAGI. The CDR3 is made up of 15 amino acids. With V trimmed by 7 bases and J by 4 bases, 10 bases remained unmatched. CDR3 protein: CASTPRGGRYNEQFF. The CDR3 DNA is TGTGCCAGCACCCCAAGAGGGGGCCGGTACAATGAGCAGTTCTTC.

This CDR3 is CSVANGQPNTEAFF. In nucleotides, the CDR3 is TGCAGCGTGGCTAATGGACAGCCGAACACTGAAGCTTTCTTT. V gene TRBV29-1 combines with J gene TRBJ1-1, with a weak D call TRBD1 (6 bases). Germline-derived CDR1 and CDR2 are SQVTM and ANQGSEA. CDR3 length equals 14 residues. The V and J ends lost 6 bases and 1 base respectively, with 15 bases between them.